This TCR beta chain came from a study of T cell changes during pregnancy in multiple sclerosis. The V and J ends lost 5 bases and 9 bases respectively, with 12 bases between them. The CDR3 is 12 amino acids. The germline CDR1 and CDR2 sequences are SGHAT and FQNNGV. Measured with immunoSEQ multiplex PCR; TCRdb has only the in-frame clones, and not every one. The data show approximately 40,000 clones, roughly nine tenths seen once. The origin of this receptor is a female donor with multiple sclerosis, enrolled in a pregnancy study. This material consisted of CD4+ T cells from peripheral blood mononuclear cells, taken in the second trimester of pregnancy. The chain uses TRBV11-2 and TRBJ2-3; maybe TRBD2 (6 bases). As DNA, the CDR3 is TGTGCCAGCAGCAAAACTAGCCAAACGCAGTATTTT. It encodes CASSKTSQTQYF.